This T cell receptor beta chain was obtained from a study of blood T cell repertoires in COVID-19. Method: immunoSEQ multiplex PCR; TCRdb's copy keeps in-frame clones and lacks some. The sample holds some 47,000 clones, 75% to 90% seen once. The germline CDR1 and CDR2 sequences are LGHDT and YNNKEL (reference sequence). The CDR3 has 16 amino acids. The V and J ends lost 1 base and 7 bases, in that order; junction bases with no gene match: 9. This clonotype originated in a man aged 60 to 69 with active COVID-19. The chain joins TRBV3-1 (or the pseudogene TRBV3-2) to TRBJ2-3, with TRBD2 identical over 9 bases. Material: peripheral blood. DNA for the CDR3: TGTGCCAGCAGCCAAGGGTCTAGCGGGACTACATATACGCAGTATTTT. This translates into CASSQGSSGTTYTQYF.